These T cell receptor beta chains were read from a single sample in a study of blood T cell repertoires in COVID-19. Method: immunoSEQ multiplex PCR; TCRdb's copy keeps in-frame clones and lacks some. The sample contains about 270,000 clones, 70% to 90% of which appear only once. Sequencing was done on a sample of peripheral blood. These receptors originate from a woman between 65 and 79 years old with acute or convalescent COVID-19. The CDR3 runs from the conserved cysteine through the conserved F or W. The D gene is left open where the match is weak. Not all rows give a size; the values are once, few, many and, for expanded clones, a class.

clone size	V gene	D gene	J gene	CDR3 DNA	CDR3 protein
-	TRBV5-4	-	TRBJ1-1	TGTGCCAGCAGCTTGGGGTACAGTACTGAAGCTTTCTTT	CASSLGYSTEAFF
-	TRBV2	-	TRBJ2-7	TGTGCCAGCAGTGTTGGTCAGATAACCTACGAGCAGTACTTC	CASSVGQITYEQYF
-	TRBV12-3/TRBV12-4	-	TRBJ1-6	TGTGCCAGCAGGCACAGGGATTCACCCCTCCACTTT	CASRHRDSPLHF
-	TRBV10-3	-	TRBJ1-5	TGTGCCATCAGTGTATCGGGGGATCAGCCCCAGCATTTT	CAISVSGDQPQHF
-	TRBV12-2	-	TRBJ2-3	TGTGCAAGTCGCTCCCTCGCGCCAGGGGGCGTACGCGATACGCAGTATTTT	CASRSLAPGGVRDTQYF
-	TRBV5-4	TRBD2	TRBJ2-5	TGTGCCAGCAGCTTGGGTGAGGGGACTAGCGGAGGGGGGACCCAGTACTTC	CASSLGEGTSGGGTQYF
-	TRBV5-4	-	TRBJ1-2	TGTGCCAGCAGCTTGGGAGGCCTACAAGCTAACTATGGCTACACCTTC	CASSLGGLQANYGYTF
-	TRBV5-4	-	TRBJ2-7	TGTGCCAGCAGCTTGGCCTCAGGGGTCCCCTACGAGCAGTACTTC	CASSLASGVPYEQYF
-	TRBV19	TRBD1	TRBJ1-1	TGTGCCAGTAAGAGACAGGGAAACACTGAAGCTTTCTTT	CASKRQGNTEAFF
once	TRBV20-1	-	TRBJ1-1	TGCAGTGCTAGCGCTCAGGGGCCTGCTTTCTTT	CSASAQGPAFF
-	TRBV11-3	-	TRBJ1-1	TGTGCCAGCAGCTTACAGGGAACCAACACTGAAGCTTTCTTT	CASSLQGTNTEAFF
-	TRBV19	TRBD1	TRBJ2-6	TGTGCCAGTAGTCCCCGACAGGGGGCCGCGACTGGGGCCAACGTCCTGACTTTC	CASSPRQGAATGANVLTF
-	TRBV5-1	-	TRBJ2-7	TGCGCCAGCAGTCAAGGACTTTCCTACGAGCAGTACTTC	CASSQGLSYEQYF
-	TRBV12-3/TRBV12-4	-	TRBJ1-5	TGTGCCAGCAGTTTGTCCCTGAATCAGCCCCAGCATTTT	CASSLSLNQPQHF
-	TRBV10-2	-	TRBJ1-6	TGCGCCAGCGCCTCGGGGGATTCACCCCTCCACTTT	CASASGDSPLHF
-	TRBV27	-	TRBJ2-2	TGTGCCAGCATCTCCTACGGGTCGACCAGCACCGGGGAGCTGTTTTTT	CASISYGSTSTGELFF
-	TRBV11-3	TRBD1	TRBJ1-1	TGTGCCAGCAGCGGGACGGGGACAGGGACGGGGACTTTCTTT	CASSGTGTGTGTFF
-	TRBV5-1	TRBD2	TRBJ2-7	TGCGCCAGCAGCTTGGCCCTTCTAGCGGGGAACTCCTACGAGCAGTACTTC	CASSLALLAGNSYEQYF
-	TRBV11-3	TRBD2	TRBJ2-1	TGTGCCAGCAGCGTATCAGCGGGGGGTTCCAGTGAGCAGTTCTTC	CASSVSAGGSSEQFF
-	TRBV18	TRBD1	TRBJ2-2	TGTGCCAGCTCACCCAATGACAGGGGCCCTATCGGGGAGCTGTTTTTT	CASSPNDRGPIGELFF
-	TRBV6-5	-	TRBJ1-4	TGTGCCAGCAGCCTGACGACTGGGGAAAAACTGTTTTTT	CASSLTTGEKLFF
-	TRBV6-1	-	TRBJ2-3	TGTGCCAGCAGCCAGGCGGGCTTACCCACAGATACGCAGTATTTT	CASSQAGLPTDTQYF
-	TRBV18	TRBD2	TRBJ2-1	TGTGCCAGCTCATCGCCTGGACTAGCGGGGGTTCCTGAGCAGTTCTTC	CASSSPGLAGVPEQFF
-	TRBV4-2	TRBD2	TRBJ2-1	TGTGCCAGCAGCCAAGGGACTAGCCCAGAGTACAATGAGCAGTTCTTC	CASSQGTSPEYNEQFF